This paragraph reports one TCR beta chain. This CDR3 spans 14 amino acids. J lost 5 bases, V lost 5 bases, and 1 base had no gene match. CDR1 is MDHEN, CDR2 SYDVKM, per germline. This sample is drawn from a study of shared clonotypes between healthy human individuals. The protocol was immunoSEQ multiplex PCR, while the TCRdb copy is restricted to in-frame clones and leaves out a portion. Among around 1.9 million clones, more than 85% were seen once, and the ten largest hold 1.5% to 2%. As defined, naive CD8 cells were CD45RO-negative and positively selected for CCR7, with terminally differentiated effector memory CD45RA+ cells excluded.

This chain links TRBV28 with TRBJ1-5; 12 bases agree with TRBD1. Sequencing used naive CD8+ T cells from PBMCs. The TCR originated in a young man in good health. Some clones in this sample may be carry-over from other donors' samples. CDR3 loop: CASSGTGGDQPQHF. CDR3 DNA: TGTGCCAGCAGTGGGACAGGGGGCGATCAGCCCCAGCATTTT.